This T cell receptor (beta chain) was recorded in a study of blood T cell repertoires in COVID-19 (TCRdb year 2020). For the study in its entirety: Samples from collaborators originated in the United States, Italy and Spain and spanned both the acute and convalescent phases of COVID-19. The material from the prospective study consisted of cDNA or gDNA derived from T cells, B-cell-depleted T cells, or PBMCs. The dataset comprised deeply sampled blood TCRbeta repertoires from subjects exposed to, actively infected with, or recovered from COVID-19. A freely available public database, intended as a resource for researchers studying the immune response to SARS-CoV-2, is where the repertoires were released. The samples were drawn from the first 160 participants of the ongoing ImmuneRACE study and from some 1,300 subjects provided by 6 global collaborators. Sample metadata almost always included a de-identified subject ID, COVID-19 status, age in years and sex. Where HLA class I and class II types were available, the types were taken from metadata supplied by the sample provider, not from assay-based typing.

On the study overall, not on this receptor specifically: How much clinical and demographic metadata was included differed by source and by participant, and the metadata was provided uncurated.

TCRbeta CDR3 regions were amplified from genomic DNA using the immunoSEQ Assay, a bias-controlled multiplex PCR. As for the original processing: Within the assay, amplification of reference gene primers was used to estimate how many nucleated cells each sample contained. To quantify the absolute abundance of each unique TCRbeta CDR3 rearrangement, sequence reads were collapsed and filtered. For each sample, productive Simpson clonality was calculated as the square root of Simpson's diversity index across productive rearrangements. In TCRdb, the immuneACCESS table is reduced to in-frame sequences with V and J assigned. These tables do not hold every clone; where another copy was compared, an unresolved V gene accounts for under half, and the others remain unexplained. That table furnishes V, J and clone size, whereas the DNA furnished D and trimming. The sample table shows tens of thousands of clones, and more than 85% are seen once. Around 4.3% of the sample comes from the top ten.

In its sample, this clone was seen once. There is no known antigen for this receptor. No per-base quality is available; no much larger clone lies one base away. Collaborating institutions collected whole blood in K2EDTA tubes following their own protocols. Collaborator samples were shipped for TCRbeta analysis as frozen whole blood, isolated PBMCs, or DNA extracted from either sample type. Via the germline V gene, CDR1 is MNHEY and CDR2 SVGAGI. From its cysteine to its phenylalanine, the CDR3 spans 15 amino acids. Only CDR3 DNA is held: 45 bases, read in frame from base 1. V and J are truncated by 6 bases and 1 base respectively, leaving an intervening sequence of 15 bases.

The rearrangement combines TRBV6-5 with TRBJ1-2; TRBD1 might be the D gene, on 6 matching bases. What was sequenced was peripheral blood. This TCR came from a man aged 45-65 years with active COVID-19. The encoded CDR3 is CASSLETGSNYGYTF. The DNA sequence is as follows: TGTGCCAGCAGCTTAGAAACAGGGAGTAACTATGGCTACACCTTC.